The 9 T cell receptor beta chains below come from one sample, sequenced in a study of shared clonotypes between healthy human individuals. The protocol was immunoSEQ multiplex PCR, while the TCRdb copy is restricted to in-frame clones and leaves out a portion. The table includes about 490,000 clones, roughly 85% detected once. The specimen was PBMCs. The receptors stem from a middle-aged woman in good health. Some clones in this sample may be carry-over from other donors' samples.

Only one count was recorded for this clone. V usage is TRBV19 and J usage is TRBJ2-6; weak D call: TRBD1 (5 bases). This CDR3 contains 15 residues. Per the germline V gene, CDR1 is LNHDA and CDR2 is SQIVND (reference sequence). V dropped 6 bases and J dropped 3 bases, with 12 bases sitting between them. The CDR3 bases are TGTGCCAGTAGCCTCCAGGGTTATGGGGCCAACGTCCTGACTTTC. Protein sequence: CASSLQGYGANVLTF.

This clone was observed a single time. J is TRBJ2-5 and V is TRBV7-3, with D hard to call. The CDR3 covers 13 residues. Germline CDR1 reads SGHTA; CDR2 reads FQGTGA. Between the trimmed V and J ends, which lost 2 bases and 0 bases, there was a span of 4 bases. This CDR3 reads CASSLSYQETQYF. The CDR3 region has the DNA TGTGCCAGCAGCTTATCGTACCAAGAGACCCAGTACTTC.

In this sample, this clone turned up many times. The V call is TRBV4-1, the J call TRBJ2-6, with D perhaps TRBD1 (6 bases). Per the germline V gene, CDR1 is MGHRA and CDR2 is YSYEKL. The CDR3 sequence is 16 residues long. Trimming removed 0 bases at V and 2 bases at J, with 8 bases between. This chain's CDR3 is CASSQDEGAGANVLTF. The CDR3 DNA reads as TGCGCCAGCAGCCAAGACGAGGGGGCTGGGGCCAACGTCCTGACTTTC.

CDR3 bases: TGTGCCAGCTCCGAGGGTGGGGGGCCAGATACGCAGTATTTT. Residues: CASSEGGGPDTQYF. This sequence joins TRBV2 and TRBJ2-3; D tentatively fits TRBD1 or TRBD2 (6 bases each). The CDR3 is made up of 14 amino acids. Trimming removed 8 bases at V and 4 bases at J, with 16 bases between. Germline-derived CDR1 and CDR2 are SNHLY and FYNNEI.

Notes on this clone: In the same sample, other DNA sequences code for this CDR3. The CDR3 protein is CASSIDGNTEAFF. The CDR3 bases are TGTGCCAGTAGTATAGACGGGAACACTGAAGCTTTCTTT. The chain employs TRBV19 and TRBJ1-1, with no clear D. Deletions cut 0 bases from V and 1 base from J, with 3 bases between. This CDR3 is built from 13 residues. Germline CDR1 is LNHDA and CDR2 is SQIVND (reference sequence).

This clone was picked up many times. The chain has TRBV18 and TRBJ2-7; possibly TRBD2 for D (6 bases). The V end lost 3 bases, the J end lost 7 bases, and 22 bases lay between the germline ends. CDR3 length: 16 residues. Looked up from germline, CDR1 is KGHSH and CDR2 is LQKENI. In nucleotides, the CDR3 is TGTGCCAGCTCACCGATCGGTAGCGGCTCAGGGTGGGAGCAGTACTTC. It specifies CASSPIGSGSGWEQYF.

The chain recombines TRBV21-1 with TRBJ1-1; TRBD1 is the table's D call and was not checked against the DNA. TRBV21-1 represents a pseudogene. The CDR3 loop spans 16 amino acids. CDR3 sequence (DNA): TGTGCCAGCATCAAGGGACAGGGGGCGCGGAGCACTGAAGCTTTCTTT. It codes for CASIKGQGARSTEAFF.

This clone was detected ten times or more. CDR3 residues: CASSQLTSGRATDTQYF. The CDR3 DNA reads as TGTGCCAGCAGCCAGCTAACTAGCGGGAGGGCCACAGATACGCAGTATTTT. The chain employs TRBV4-2 and TRBJ2-3, with 13 bases identical to TRBD2. CDR1 is LGHNA and CDR2 is YNFKEQ in the germline V gene. J was trimmed by 2 bases and V by 3 bases; bases with no gene match: 5. The CDR3 consists of 17 residues.

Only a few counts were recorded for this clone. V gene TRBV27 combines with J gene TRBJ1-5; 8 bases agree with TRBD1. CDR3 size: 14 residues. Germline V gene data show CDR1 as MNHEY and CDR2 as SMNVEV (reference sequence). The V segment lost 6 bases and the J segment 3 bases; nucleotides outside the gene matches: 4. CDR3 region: CASRRQGFNQPQHF. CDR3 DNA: TGTGCCAGCAGAAGACAGGGGTTCAATCAGCCCCAGCATTTT.